This is a list of T cell receptor beta chains from one sample in a study of cytomegalovirus exposure and HLA in healthy donors. Profiling relied on immunoSEQ multiplex PCR, and the TCRdb table lists in-frame clones only, not all of them. Among about 160,000 clones listed, 95% to 97% were seen once. Sample: PBMCs. These TCRs come from a woman under 30 in good health and CMV-seronegative. CDR3s include the opening cysteine and the closing phenylalanine or tryptophan. A D gene is named only where the DNA matches it firmly. Clone size is shown for a subset of rows, as once, few, many or a class of expanded clone.

d_call clone_size j_call v_call cdr3_nt cdr3_aa
NA once TRBJ1-5 TRBV15 TGTGCCACCAGCAGAGGGGCAACCGATCAGCCCCAGCATTTT CATSRGATDQPQHF
TRBD2 NA TRBJ2-1 TRBV5-4 TGTGCCAGCAGCCTGGGGTGGAGCGGGGGGGCCGGTGAGCAGTTCTTC CASSLGWSGGAGEQFF
NA NA TRBJ2-6 TRBV7-3 TGTGCCAGCAGCCCCCAGACTGCGCTTAGAGGGGCCAACGTCCTGACTTTC CASSPQTALRGANVLTF
TRBD1 NA TRBJ2-6 TRBV29-1 TGCAGCGTTGGGGGGACAGGGGCCTCTGGGGCCAACGTCCTGACTTTC CSVGGTGASGANVLTF
NA NA TRBJ1-1 TRBV12-5 TGTGCTAGTGGCCCACAGGGAGCGAACACTGAAGCTTTCTTT CASGPQGANTEAFF
TRBD1 NA TRBJ1-5 TRBV7-8 TGTGCCAGCAGCCGAAACGACAGGGTGATCAATCAGCCCCAGCATTTT CASSRNDRVINQPQHF
TRBD2 NA TRBJ2-3 TRBV19 TGTGCCAGTAGCCGAGCGGGGTTCCAAGATACGCAGTATTTT CASSRAGFQDTQYF
TRBD1 NA TRBJ2-6 TRBV19 TGTGCCAGTAGACCTGACAGGGCCTCCTCTGGGGCCAACGTCCTGACTTTC CASRPDRASSGANVLTF
NA NA TRBJ2-7 TRBV7-2 TGTGCCAGCAGCTTAGCGGGCGGGGCCTACGAGCAGTACTTC CASSLAGGAYEQYF
NA NA TRBJ1-4 TRBV6-6 TGTGCCAGCAGAAAGGGGGTGACTAATGAAAAACTGTTTTTT CASRKGVTNEKLFF